Here is one T cell receptor beta chain with its context. Cohort allocation depended upon clinical history that participants reported. The data stem from a study of blood T cell repertoires in COVID-19. About the research overall: Samples taken during acute and convalescent COVID-19 were collected in the United States, Italy and Spain. T cells, B-cell-depleted T cells, or PBMCs provided the cDNA or gDNA that served as material.

Methods used by the authors: From reference gene primer amplification, estimates of nucleated cell counts were derived. Sequencing used immunoSEQ multiplex PCR; TCRdb keeps in-frame clones, though not all of them. That table supplies the V and J calls and clone size; D and trimming were determined from the DNA. This table has under 300,000 clones, roughly 89% appearing once. The CDR3 is made up of 14 amino acids. The ends were cut back, 5 bases at V and 3 bases at J, with 12 bases in the middle. CDR1 SGHAT and CDR2 FQDESV come from the germline V gene (reference sequence). The sequenced material came from PBMCs or T cells enriched from blood (not recorded which). The rearrangement uses TRBV11-1 and TRBJ2-3; D might be TRBD1 (5 bases). This sequence was found in a woman in her thirties or forties who had recovered from COVID-19. CDR3 nucleotides: TGTGCCAGCAGCCAACGACAGACTACAGATACGCAGTATTTT. This translates into CASSQRQTTDTQYF. Supplemented by reference TRBV11-1 and TRBJ2-3, the full variable domain reads EAEVAQSPRYKITEKSQAVAFWCDPISGHATLYWYRQILGQGPELLVQFQDESVVDDSQLPKDRFSAERLKGVDSTLKIQPAELGDSAMYLCASSQRQTTDTQYFGPGTRLTVL.